The 26 T cell receptor beta chains given below trace back to one sample, sequenced in a study of beta chain features in type 1 diabetes. Investigators reverse transcribed all isolated RNA, so they sequenced expressed TCRB transcripts. Profiled with immunoSEQ multiplex PCR; TCRdb holds only in-frame clones, not every one. The sample lists around 500,000 clones, around 10% occurring once. The sample comprised naive CD4+ T cells from blood. The receptors here all came from a woman younger than 30 in good health.

V usage is TRBV7-2 and J usage is TRBJ1-3, with TRBD1 identical over 8 bases. The V gene end was trimmed by 10 bases and the J gene end by 2 bases; junction bases not matched to a gene: 7. The germline V gene encodes CDR1 SGHTA and CDR2 FQGNSA. There are 14 residues in the CDR3. The CDR3 spells CANTKQGAGNTIYF. The CDR3 bases are TGTGCCAATACAAAACAGGGGGCTGGAAACACCATATATTTT.

Only a few counts were recorded for this clone. V is TRBV30 and J is TRBJ2-3; 13 bases are a match to TRBD2. J lost 4 bases, V lost 0 bases, and 7 bases had no gene match. Germline CDR1 GTSNPN, CDR2 SVGIG (reference sequence). This CDR3 is built from 17 residues. The CDR3 region is CAWSVRRTSGRADTQYF. DNA for the CDR3: TGTGCCTGGAGTGTACGCCGGACTAGCGGGAGAGCAGATACGCAGTATTTT.

This clone was picked up many times. The chain combines TRBV29-1 with TRBJ2-7; D not resolved. V was cut by 0 bases and J by 2 bases, with 8 bases left in between. Germline CDR1 and CDR2: SQVTM and ANQGSEA. CDR3 length: 13 residues. The DNA of the CDR3 is TGCAGCGTTGAAGATGTCGGGCCCTACGAGCAGTACTTC. This codes for CSVEDVGPYEQYF.

The V gene is TRBV2, the J gene TRBJ2-7; TRBD2 is a possible D gene (6 bases). The CDR3 spans 13 residues. Germline CDR1 and CDR2: SNHLY and FYNNEI. Trimming left V 7 bases short and J 5 bases short, with 15 bases between. CDR3 sequence: CASNTAREDEQYV. CDR3 nucleotide sequence: TGTGCCAGCAATACGGCGAGGGAGGACGAGCAGTACGTC.

The chain carries TRBV9 and TRBJ2-7; 11 bases line up with TRBD2. V shed 0 bases and J 3 bases; nucleotides not matched to a gene: 11. The CDR3 is made up of 18 amino acids. Germline V gene sequence: CDR1 SGDLS, CDR2 YYNGEE. The DNA of the CDR3 is TGTGCCAGCAGCGTAGCTAAGGAGGCTAGCGGGGGGTACTACGAGCAGTACGTC. Protein sequence: CASSVAKEASGGYYEQYV.

CDR3 nucleotides: TGTGCCAGCAGCTTAAGGTGGAACACTGAAGCTTTCTTT. Translated, it gives CASSLRWNTEAFF. This rearrangement joins TRBV7-2 to TRBJ1-1; D is ambiguous. The CDR3 loop spans 13 amino acids. With 2 bases removed from V and 1 base from J, the gap between germline ends came to 5 bases. CDR1 is SGHTA and CDR2 is FQGNSA in the germline V gene.

This sequence joins TRBV23-1 and TRBJ2-7; no firm D call. TRBV23-1 is an ORF; its function is uncertain. Deletions cut 2 bases from V and 6 bases from J, with 11 bases between. This CDR3 comprises 13 residues. The CDR3 coding sequence is TGCGCCAGCAGTCAAGGGCCCCAGTGCGAGCAGTACGTC. Amino acid sequence: CASSQGPQCEQYV.

Only a few counts were recorded for this clone. The chain uses TRBV5-1 and TRBJ2-5; D unresolved. CDR1 and CDR2 from the germline V gene are SGHRS and YFSETQ. The CDR3 extends over 15 amino acids. The V end was cut by 0 bases, the J end by 0 bases, with 9 bases between. As DNA, the CDR3 is TGCGCCAGCAGCTTGGGTTCCGGGTACCAAGAGACCCAGTACTTC. As protein: CASSLGSGYQETQYF. Filled out from reference TRBV5-1 and TRBJ2-5, the complete variable domain reads KAGVTQTPRYLIKTRGQQVTLSCSPISGHRSVSWYQQTPGQGLQFLFEYFSETQRNKGNFPGRFSGRQFSNSRSEMNVSTLELGDSALYLCASSLGSGYQETQYFGPGTRLLVL.

This clone was seen a few times. The chain has TRBV29-1 and TRBJ2-7; tentatively, D is TRBD1 (5 bases). The CDR3 totals 12 residues. Germline V gives CDR1 SQVTM, CDR2 ANQGSEA. The V and J ends lost 4 bases and 5 bases respectively, with 12 bases between them. This chain's CDR3 is CSVGQPGDEQYF. The CDR3 region has the DNA TGCAGCGTTGGACAGCCTGGCGACGAGCAGTACTTC.

This clone showed up just a few times. The chain employs TRBV25-1 and TRBJ2-3; D call uncertain. V lost 1 base and J 7 bases, leaving 9 bases between the germline ends. The CDR3 runs to 13 residues. CDR1 is MGHDK and CDR2 is SYGVNS in the germline V gene. The CDR3 DNA reads as TGTGCCAGCAGTGAATCCCCTAGTAATACGCAGTATTTT. This gives the protein CASSESPSNTQYF.

This rearrangement joins TRBV30 to TRBJ2-1, with TRBD2 matching 12 bases. Germline V gene lookup returns CDR1 GTSNPN and CDR2 SVGIG (reference sequence). Germline trimming cut 2 bases from V and 2 bases from J; bases unmatched to any gene: 13. CDR3 length: 19 residues. The DNA for the CDR3 is TGTGCCTGGAGTCCACGACGGCAACTAGCGGGAGGCCCCTACAATGAGCAGTTCTTC. Protein product: CAWSPRRQLAGGPYNEQFF. The complete variable domain, with remaining parts taken from reference TRBV30 and TRBJ2-1, reads SQTIHQWPATLVQPVGSPLSLECTVEGTSNPNLYWYRQAAGRGLQLLFYSVGIGQISSEVPQNLSASRPQDRQFILSSKKLLLSDSGFYLCAWSPRRQLAGGPYNEQFFGPGTRLTVL.

The chain links TRBV5-1 to TRBJ1-3, with 9 nucleotides matching TRBD1. With 4 bases clipped from V and 0 bases from J, the junction kept 11 bases outside the gene matches. Germline V lookup: CDR1 SGHRS, CDR2 YFSETQ. The CDR3 contains 18 residues. Written as DNA, the CDR3 is TGCGCCAGCAGCCTACAGGGGGCTGTGAGTCGCTCTGGAAACACCATATATTTT. Its translation is CASSLQGAVSRSGNTIYF.

The sample holds a few counts of this clone. This chain joins TRBV2 and TRBJ1-1; tentative D call: TRBD1 (5 bases). Trimming took 1 base from V and 9 from J, leaving 6 bases between them. The germline gives CDR1 SNHLY, CDR2 FYNNEI. This CDR3 contains 11 residues. The CDR3, as DNA: TGTGCCAGCAGTGAAGACAGGAAAGCTTTCTTT. This gives the protein CASSEDRKAFF.

This clone turned up a few times. This chain connects TRBV4-3 to TRBJ2-3; possibly TRBD2 for D (6 bases). Trimming stripped 3 bases from V and 3 bases from J, with 10 bases between. The CDR3 consists of 14 residues. CDR1 LGHNA and CDR2 YSLEER come from the germline V gene. The CDR3 sequence: CASSHLAGTDTQYF. As DNA, the CDR3 is TGCGCCAGCAGCCACCTGGCGGGAACAGATACGCAGTATTTT.

V gene TRBV19 combines with J gene TRBJ1-1; no firm D call. This CDR3 is built from 14 residues. V was clipped by 6 bases and J by 1 base, with 12 bases between them. Germline CDR1 reads LNHDA; CDR2 reads SQIVND (reference sequence). In DNA, the CDR3 is TGTGCCAGTAGAATCTACAGTCAGAACACTGAAGCTTTCTTT. Translated, it gives CASRIYSQNTEAFF.

The table lists this clone with a few counts. The J gene is TRBJ2-3, the V gene TRBV7-6; tentative D call: TRBD1 (5 bases). Germline values: CDR1 SGHVS, CDR2 FNYEAQ. V was pared by 5 bases and J by 2 bases, with 11 bases between. CDR3 length equals 14 residues. The CDR3 DNA reads as TGTGCCAGCAGCATACAGGTGAACACAGATACGCAGTATTTT. It is translated as CASSIQVNTDTQYF.

This clone has more than one count but fewer than ten. The V gene is TRBV7-9, the J gene TRBJ1-2; D not resolved. Deletions cut 5 bases from V and 5 bases from J, with 18 bases between. The CDR3 spans 15 residues. CDR1 is SEHNR and CDR2 is FQNEAQ in the germline V gene (reference sequence). The CDR3 nucleotides read TGTGCCAGCAGCCCGACGTCAACCCCCTCTTATGGCTACACCTTC. Translated: CASSPTSTPSYGYTF.

This clone was observed a few times. The rearrangement joins TRBV19 to TRBJ2-5; D is unresolved. The CDR3 is made up of 11 amino acids. Germline assignment: CDR1 LNHDA and CDR2 SQIVND (reference sequence). Trimming removed 6 bases from V and 3 bases from J, with 5 bases in between. The CDR3, as DNA: TGTGCCAGTAGAGAAGAAGAGACCCAGTACTTC. Amino acids: CASREEETQYF.

Only a few counts were recorded for this clone. The rearrangement uses TRBV14 and TRBJ2-5; D remains ambiguous. There are 15 residues in the CDR3. CDR1 and CDR2 (germline): SGHDN, FVKESK. Trimming took off 2 bases at V and 2 bases at J, with 12 bases between the two ends. The DNA of the CDR3 is TGTGCCAGCAGCCAAAGGCACGGAAGACAAGAGACCCAGTACTTC. It encodes CASSQRHGRQETQYF.

The chain carries TRBV7-8 and TRBJ2-3; the match to TRBD2 covers 10 bases. The junction had 17 bases not matched to a gene; V was cut back by 7 bases and J by 7 bases. This CDR3 is 17 amino acids long. CDR1 and CDR2 from the germline V gene are SGHVS and FQNEAQ. The CDR3 reads CASTTGVLSSGRNTQYF. The CDR3 coding sequence is TGTGCCAGCACTACCGGGGTGCTGAGTAGCGGGAGGAATACGCAGTATTTT.

This clone turned up a few times. V usage is TRBV29-1 and J usage is TRBJ2-1, with TRBD2 identical over 11 bases. The CDR3 totals 16 residues. Per the germline V gene, CDR1 is SQVTM and CDR2 is ANQGSEA. V dropped 4 bases and J dropped 3; count of bases not matched to a gene: 8. The chain's CDR3 is CSVVVAGGLYYNEQFF. As DNA, the CDR3 is TGCAGCGTTGTGGTAGCGGGGGGGCTATACTACAATGAGCAGTTCTTC.

This clone was observed a few times. This chain links TRBV5-1 with TRBJ2-1, with TRBD2 as a possible D gene (6 bases). V lost 2 bases, J lost 5 bases, and 14 bases lay in between. The CDR3 is made up of 15 amino acids. The germline V gene encodes CDR1 SGHRS and CDR2 YFSETQ. CDR3 nucleotide sequence: TGCGCCAGCAGCTTAGGTTTCGGCGGGGACAATGAGCAGTTCTTC. Translated, it gives CASSLGFGGDNEQFF.

The rearrangement joins TRBV4-1 to TRBJ2-3; 9 nucleotides match TRBD2. Germline V lookup: CDR1 MGHRA, CDR2 YSYEKL. The CDR3 totals 17 residues. Trimming took 0 bases from V and 0 from J; bases not matched to a gene: 4. In DNA form, the CDR3 reads TGCGCCAGCAGCCAAGAAGGGCTAGCGGGGAGCACAGATACGCAGTATTTT. Translation gives CASSQEGLAGSTDTQYF.

The chain couples TRBV7-2 to TRBJ1-2, with TRBD1 matching 9 bases. J gave up 5 bases and V 5 bases, and 3 bases lay outside the gene matches. Germline CDR1 reads SGHTA; CDR2 reads FQGNSA. This CDR3 region has 13 residues. The CDR3 is CASSGTGRYGYTF. The DNA of the CDR3 is TGTGCCAGCAGCGGGACAGGGCGATATGGCTACACCTTC.

The chain carries TRBV7-3 and TRBJ2-3; the match to TRBD1 covers 9 bases. J lost 3 bases, V lost 5 bases, and 3 bases had no gene match. There are 14 residues in the CDR3. Germline CDR1 is SGHTA and CDR2 is FQGTGA. The CDR3: CASSHRGPTDTQYF. The CDR3 DNA is TGTGCCAGCAGCCACAGGGGGCCGACAGATACGCAGTATTTT.

V usage is TRBV15 and J usage is TRBJ1-1, with a weak D call TRBD1 (5 bases). CDR3 length equals 15 residues. Germline V gene sequence: CDR1 LNHNV, CDR2 YYDKDF (reference sequence). The V end lost 4 bases, the J end lost 8 bases, and 20 bases lay between the germline ends. CDR3 DNA sequence: TGTGCCACCAGCACCGGGGGAGGAGAATTGTCAGAAGCTTTCTTT. Translating gives CATSTGGGELSEAFF.